The clone carrying this T cell receptor beta chain was seen a few times. Its specificity is not known. The data derive from a study of blood T cells in healthy people across ages. Trimming removed 4 bases from V and 7 bases from J; junction bases left unmatched: 20. The CDR3 is 17 amino acids. Germline lookup yields CDR1 SGHRS and CDR2 YFSETQ. A J-beta primer mix and a sample-barcoded 5' primer were used in a second PCR of about 6 to 12 cycles. MiXCR, run by TCRdb on the 5' RACE reads, gives a single entry per CDR3 protein. The table includes 850,000 to 1,100,000 distinct CDR3 sequences, under 40% detected once. Study observations and caveats: When set beside aged donors, long-lived donors presented more naive CD4+ cells and higher diversity. Per million T cells, the diversity of TCR beta decreased roughly linearly as age advanced.

The receptor was derived from a man between 18 and 29 years old in good health. J is TRBJ2-7 and V is TRBV5-1; 7 bases map to TRBD1. The sequencing input was blood. In DNA, the CDR3 is TGCGCCAGCAGCACCCCTGCGGCAGGGGGTTCCTACAATGAGCAGTACTTC. Its translation: CASSTPAAGGSYNEQYF. The variable domain in full, with the rest retrieved from reference TRBV5-1 and TRBJ2-7, is KAGVTQTPRYLIKTRGQQVTLSCSPISGHRSVSWYQQTPGQGLQFLFEYFSETQRNKGNFPGRFSGRQFSNSRSEMNVSTLELGDSALYLCASSTPAAGGSYNEQYFGPGTRLTVT.